One sample yielded the 11 T cell receptor beta chains listed below, sequenced in a study of blood T cell dynamics during melanoma immunotherapy. The repertoire was sequenced with immunoSEQ multiplex PCR; TCRdb's copy has only in-frame clones and lacks some. The sample lists 10,000 to 15,000 clones; 86% were seen once. Time point in this sample: pre-treatment baseline. The sample consisted of blood, taken from a patient treated with checkpoint blockade. These receptor sequences come from a human donor with melanoma.

This rearrangement joins TRBV2 to TRBJ1-1; D is unresolved. V lost 2 bases and J lost 0, with 10 bases in between. The CDR3 consists of 15 residues. Per the germline V gene, CDR1 is SNHLY and CDR2 is FYNNEI. CDR3 region: CASSETTWLNTEAFF. In nucleotides, the CDR3 is TGTGCCAGCAGTGAAACGACATGGCTGAACACTGAAGCTTTCTTT.

V and J are TRBV6-1 and TRBJ2-7, with TRBD1 identical over 9 bases. The germline V gene has CDR1 MNHNS and CDR2 SASEGT. With 6 bases clipped from V and 5 bases from J, the junction kept 8 bases outside the gene matches. The CDR3 runs 14 residues. CDR3 DNA sequence: TGTGCCAGCAGAATCACCGGGACAGGGAACGAGCAGTACTTC. Translation: CASRITGTGNEQYF.

The gene calls are TRBV11-1 and TRBJ2-5; TRBD1 matches at 8 bases. CDR1 and CDR2 from the germline V gene are SGHAT and FQDESV (reference sequence). CDR3 length equals 12 residues. The junction had 3 bases not matched to a gene; V was cut back by 8 bases and J by 4 bases. CDR3 loop: CASDDRGETQYF. In DNA form, the CDR3 reads TGTGCCAGCGACGACAGGGGAGAGACCCAGTACTTC.

The V call is TRBV5-1, the J call TRBJ1-1; D is possibly TRBD1 (6 bases). V dropped 0 bases and J dropped 1 base, with 16 bases sitting between them. CDR3 size: 17 residues. In germline, CDR1 is SGHRS, CDR2 YFSETQ. The CDR3 region is CASSLARGLGRNTEAFF. In DNA, the CDR3 is TGCGCCAGCAGCTTGGCCAGGGGACTTGGTCGGAACACTGAAGCTTTCTTT.

V usage is TRBV11-2 and J usage is TRBJ1-3, with 8 positions matching TRBD1. The V gene end was trimmed by 4 bases and the J gene end by 2 bases; junction bases not matched to a gene: 4. This CDR3 region has 15 residues. The germline CDR1 and CDR2 sequences are SGHAT and FQNNGV. The CDR3 protein is CASSSTGGAGNTIYF. The DNA for the CDR3 is TGTGCCAGCAGCTCAACAGGGGGGGCTGGAAACACCATATATTTT.

The genes are TRBV30 and TRBJ2-5, with a tentative D call TRBD1 (5 bases). V was clipped by 4 bases and J by 5 bases, with 11 bases between them. The CDR3 is made up of 12 amino acids. Germline assignment: CDR1 GTSNPN and CDR2 SVGIG (reference sequence). CDR3 in amino acids: CAWKLKGETQYF. The DNA for the CDR3 is TGTGCCTGGAAATTGAAGGGGGAGACCCAGTACTTC.

V usage is TRBV5-6 and J usage is TRBJ2-5, with D possibly matching TRBD2 (5 bases). The J call may be incorrect, as the DNA end agrees better with TRBJ2-7. The CDR3 is 14 residues long. Germline V lookup: CDR1 SGHDT, CDR2 YYEEEE. The CDR3 protein is CASSTLPGFYEQYF. The CDR3 bases are TGTGCCAGCAGCACCCTGCCGGGATTCTACGAGCAGTACTTC.

J is TRBJ2-1 and V is TRBV7-9; TRBD2 matches at 8 bases. The CDR3 contains 16 residues. Germline V gene data show CDR1 as SEHNR and CDR2 as FQNEAQ (reference sequence). Trimming took 4 bases from V and 10 from J; bases not matched to a gene: 15. The CDR3: CASSYVPGLEAAEQFF. The CDR3 DNA follows: TGTGCCAGCAGCTATGTTCCGGGACTAGAGGCCGCCGAGCAGTTCTTC.

This chain links TRBV4-1 with TRBJ1-1; D is unresolved. This CDR3 comprises 13 residues. V lost 10 bases to trimming and J lost 0 bases, with 12 bases between them. Germline V lookup: CDR1 MGHRA, CDR2 YSYEKL. Written as DNA, the CDR3 is TGCGCCACCCAGCAGGAGTTGAACACTGAAGCTTTCTTT. It is translated as CATQQELNTEAFF.

The chain carries TRBV2 and TRBJ2-1; D is ambiguous. Trimming stripped 3 bases from V and 4 bases from J, with 7 bases between. Germline assignment: CDR1 SNHLY and CDR2 FYNNEI. This CDR3 is built from 13 residues. Here the CDR3 DNA reads TGTGCCAGCAGTGATACGGGTTACAATGAGCAGTTCTTC. Residues: CASSDTGYNEQFF.

The gene calls are TRBV29-1 and TRBJ2-1; the D call may be TRBD1 or TRBD2 (5 bases each). Germline V lookup: CDR1 SQVTM, CDR2 ANQGSEA. V lost 7 bases, J lost 4 bases, and 17 bases lay in between. The CDR3 spans 14 residues. CDR3 loop: CSGRDLGTYNEQFF. CDR3 sequence (DNA): TGCAGCGGCCGGGACCTGGGAACATACAATGAGCAGTTCTTC.